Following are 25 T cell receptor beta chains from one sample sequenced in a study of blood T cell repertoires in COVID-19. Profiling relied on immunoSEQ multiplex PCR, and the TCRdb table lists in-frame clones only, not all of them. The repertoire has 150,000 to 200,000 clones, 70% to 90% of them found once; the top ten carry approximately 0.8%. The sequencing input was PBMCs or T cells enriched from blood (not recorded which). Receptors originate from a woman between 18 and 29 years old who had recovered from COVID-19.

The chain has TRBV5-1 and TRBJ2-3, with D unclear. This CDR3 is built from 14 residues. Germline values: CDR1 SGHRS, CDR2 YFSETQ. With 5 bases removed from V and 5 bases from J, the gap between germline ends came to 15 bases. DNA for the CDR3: TGCGCCAGCAGTGGCCTTGGAGTGGGAGATACGCAGTATTTT. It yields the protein CASSGLGVGDTQYF.

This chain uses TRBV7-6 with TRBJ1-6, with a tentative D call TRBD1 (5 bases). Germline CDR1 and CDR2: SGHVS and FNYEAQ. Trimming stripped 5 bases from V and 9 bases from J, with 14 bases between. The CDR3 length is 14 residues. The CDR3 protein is CASSPGRAGSPLHF. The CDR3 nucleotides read TGTGCCAGCAGCCCAGGGAGGGCGGGTTCACCCCTCCACTTT. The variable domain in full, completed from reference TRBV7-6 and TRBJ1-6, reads GAGVSQSPRYKVTKRGQDVALRCDPISGHVSLYWYRQALGQGPEFLTYFNYEAQQDKSGLPNDRFSAERPEGSISTLTIQRTEQRDSAMYRCASSPGRAGSPLHFGNGTRLTVT.

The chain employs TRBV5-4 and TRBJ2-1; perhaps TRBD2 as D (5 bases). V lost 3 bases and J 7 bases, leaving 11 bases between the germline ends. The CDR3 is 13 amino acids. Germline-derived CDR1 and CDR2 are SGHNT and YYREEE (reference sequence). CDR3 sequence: CASSSRAGNEQFF. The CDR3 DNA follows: TGTGCCAGCAGCTCAAGGGCGGGTAATGAGCAGTTCTTC.

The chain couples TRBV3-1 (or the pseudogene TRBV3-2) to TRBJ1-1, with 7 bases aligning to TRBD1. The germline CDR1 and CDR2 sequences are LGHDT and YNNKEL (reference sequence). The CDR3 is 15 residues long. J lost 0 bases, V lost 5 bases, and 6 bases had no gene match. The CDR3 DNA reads TGTGCCAGCAGCAAACGACAGGGCTTGAACACTGAAGCTTTCTTT. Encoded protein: CASSKRQGLNTEAFF.

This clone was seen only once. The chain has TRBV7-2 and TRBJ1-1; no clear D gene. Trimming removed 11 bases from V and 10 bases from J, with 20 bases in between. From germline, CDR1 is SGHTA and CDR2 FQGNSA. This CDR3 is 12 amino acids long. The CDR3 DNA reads TGTGCCTCGGTAGGCCCCCAGGTAACAGCTTTCTTT. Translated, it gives CASVGPQVTAFF.

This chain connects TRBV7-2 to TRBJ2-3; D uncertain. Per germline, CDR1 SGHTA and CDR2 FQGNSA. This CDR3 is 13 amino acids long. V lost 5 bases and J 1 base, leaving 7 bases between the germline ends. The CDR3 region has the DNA TGTGCCAGCAGCCGCCTACGCACAGATACGCAGTATTTT. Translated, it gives CASSRLRTDTQYF.

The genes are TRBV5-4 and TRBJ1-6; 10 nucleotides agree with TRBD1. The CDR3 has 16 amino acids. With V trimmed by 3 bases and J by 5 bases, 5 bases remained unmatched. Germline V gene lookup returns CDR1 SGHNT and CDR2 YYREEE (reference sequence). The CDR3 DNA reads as TGTGCCAGCAGCTCACCTGGGACAGGGGATAATTCACCCCTCCACTTT. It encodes CASSSPGTGDNSPLHF.

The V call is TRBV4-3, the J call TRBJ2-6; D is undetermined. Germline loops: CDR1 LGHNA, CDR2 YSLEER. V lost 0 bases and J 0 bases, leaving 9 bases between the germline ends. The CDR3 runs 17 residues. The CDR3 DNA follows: TGCGCCAGCAGCCAAGATGGCGGAAGCTCTGGGGCCAACGTCCTGACTTTC. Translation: CASSQDGGSSGANVLTF.

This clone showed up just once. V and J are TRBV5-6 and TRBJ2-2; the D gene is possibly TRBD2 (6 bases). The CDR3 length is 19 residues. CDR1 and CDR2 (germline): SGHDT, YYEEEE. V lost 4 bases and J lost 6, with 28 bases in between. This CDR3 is CASSRESAGRGGLAGELFF. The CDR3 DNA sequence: TGTGCCAGCAGCCGCGAATCAGCGGGCCGTGGGGGTTTAGCCGGGGAGCTGTTTTTT.

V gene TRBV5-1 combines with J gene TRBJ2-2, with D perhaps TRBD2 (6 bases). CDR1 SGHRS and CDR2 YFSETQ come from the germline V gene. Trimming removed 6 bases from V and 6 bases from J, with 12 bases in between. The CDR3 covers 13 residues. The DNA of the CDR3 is TGCGCCAGCAACTCACCGGGGGCCGGGGAGCTGTTTTTT. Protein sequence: CASNSPGAGELFF.

The CDR3, as DNA: TGCGCCAGCAGTCCCCCGCACCCGGACAGGGGGATAAATACGCAGTATTTT. It translates to CASSPPHPDRGINTQYF. This chain links TRBV23-1 with TRBJ2-3, with 10 bases aligning to TRBD1. TRBV23-1 is recorded as an ORF, its role being uncertain. The ends lost 4 bases at V and 7 bases at J; junction bases unmatched: 14. The CDR3 is 17 amino acids.

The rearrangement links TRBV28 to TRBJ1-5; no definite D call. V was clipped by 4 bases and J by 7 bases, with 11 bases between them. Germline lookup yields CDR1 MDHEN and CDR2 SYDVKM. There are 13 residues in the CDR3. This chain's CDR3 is CASSYGVRQPQHF. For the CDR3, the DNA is TGTGCCAGCAGTTACGGGGTGAGGCAGCCCCAGCATTTT.

CDR3 sequence reads: CASSLDGGSGANEQFF. DNA for the CDR3: TGTGCCAGCAGCTTAGATGGCGGGAGCGGCGCCAATGAGCAGTTCTTC. The chain combines TRBV11-2 with TRBJ2-1; 7 nucleotides line up with TRBD2. The CDR3 covers 16 residues. Germline assignment: CDR1 SGHAT and CDR2 FQNNGV. Unmatched junction bases numbered 8, after V lost 0 bases and J lost 6 bases.

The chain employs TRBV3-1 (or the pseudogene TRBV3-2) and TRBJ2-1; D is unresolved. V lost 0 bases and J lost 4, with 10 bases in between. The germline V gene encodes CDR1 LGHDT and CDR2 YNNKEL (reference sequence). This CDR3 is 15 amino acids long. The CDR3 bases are TGTGCCAGCAGCCAAGATGGCGGCTCTTACAATGAGCAGTTCTTC. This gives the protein CASSQDGGSYNEQFF.

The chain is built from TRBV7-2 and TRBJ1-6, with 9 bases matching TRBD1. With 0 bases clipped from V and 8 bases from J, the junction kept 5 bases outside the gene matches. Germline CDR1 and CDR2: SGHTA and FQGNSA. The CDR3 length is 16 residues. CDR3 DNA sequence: TGTGCCAGCAGCTTAGCGGTTGGGACAGGGCATTCACCCCTCCACTTT. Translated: CASSLAVGTGHSPLHF.

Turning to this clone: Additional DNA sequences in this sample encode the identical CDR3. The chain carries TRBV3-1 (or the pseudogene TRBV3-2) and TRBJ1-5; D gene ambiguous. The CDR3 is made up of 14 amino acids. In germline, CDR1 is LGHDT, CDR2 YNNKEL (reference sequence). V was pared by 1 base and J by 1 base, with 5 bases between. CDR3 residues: CASSQAVSNQPQHF. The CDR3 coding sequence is TGTGCCAGCAGCCAAGCAGTAAGCAATCAGCCCCAGCATTTT.

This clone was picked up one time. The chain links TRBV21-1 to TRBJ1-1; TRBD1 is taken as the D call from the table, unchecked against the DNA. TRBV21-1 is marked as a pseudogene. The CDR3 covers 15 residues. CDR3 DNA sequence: TGTGCCAGCAGCAATTTCGGACAGAGGAACACTGAAGCTTTCTTT. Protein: CASSNFGQRNTEAFF.

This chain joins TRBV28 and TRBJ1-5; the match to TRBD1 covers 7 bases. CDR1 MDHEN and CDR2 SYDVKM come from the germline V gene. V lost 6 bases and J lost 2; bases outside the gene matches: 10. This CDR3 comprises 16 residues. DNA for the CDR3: TGTGCCAGCAGGGAGATGACAGGGACCGGCAATCAGCCCCAGCATTTT. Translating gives CASREMTGTGNQPQHF.

In nucleotides, the CDR3 is TGTGCCAGTAGACTGACGGGCTACAATGAGCAGTTCTTC. This codes for CASRLTGYNEQFF. The gene calls are TRBV19 and TRBJ2-1, with D unresolved. Germline CDR1 reads LNHDA; CDR2 reads SQIVND (reference sequence). Trimming stripped 6 bases from V and 3 bases from J, with 9 bases between. This CDR3 is 13 amino acids long.

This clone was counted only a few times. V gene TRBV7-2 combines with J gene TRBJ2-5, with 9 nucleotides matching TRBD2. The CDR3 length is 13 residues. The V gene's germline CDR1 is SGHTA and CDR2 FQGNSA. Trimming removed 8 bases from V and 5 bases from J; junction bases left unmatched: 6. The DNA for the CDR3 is TGTGCCAGCCAGGGACTAGCAAGGGAGACCCAGTACTTC. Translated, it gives CASQGLARETQYF.

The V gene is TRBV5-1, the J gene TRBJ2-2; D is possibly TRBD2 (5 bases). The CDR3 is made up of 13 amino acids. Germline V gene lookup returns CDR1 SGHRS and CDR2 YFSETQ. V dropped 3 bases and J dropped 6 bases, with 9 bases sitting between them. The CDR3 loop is CASSSRGAGELFF. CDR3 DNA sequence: TGCGCCAGCAGCTCCCGGGGTGCCGGGGAGCTGTTTTTT.

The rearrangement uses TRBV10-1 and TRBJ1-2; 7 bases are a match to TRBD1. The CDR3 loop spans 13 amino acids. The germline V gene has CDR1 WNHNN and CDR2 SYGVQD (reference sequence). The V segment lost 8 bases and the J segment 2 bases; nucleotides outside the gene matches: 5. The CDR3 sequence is CASSRGRNYGYTF. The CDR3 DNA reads TGCGCCAGCTCCAGGGGGAGGAACTATGGCTACACCTTC.

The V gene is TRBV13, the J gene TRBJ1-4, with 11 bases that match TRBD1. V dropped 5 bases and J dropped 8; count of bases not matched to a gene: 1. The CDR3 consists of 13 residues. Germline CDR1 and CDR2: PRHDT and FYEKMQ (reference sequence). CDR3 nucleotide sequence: TGTGCCAGCAGCCGGGACAGGGGGGAAAAACTGTTTTTT. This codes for CASSRDRGEKLFF.

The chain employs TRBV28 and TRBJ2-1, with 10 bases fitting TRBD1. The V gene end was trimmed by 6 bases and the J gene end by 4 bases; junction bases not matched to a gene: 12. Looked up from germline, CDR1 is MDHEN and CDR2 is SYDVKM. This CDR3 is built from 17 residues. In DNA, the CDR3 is TGTGCCAGCAGGGCTGACAGGGGGCTAATCGGGTACAATGAGCAGTTCTTC. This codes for CASRADRGLIGYNEQFF.

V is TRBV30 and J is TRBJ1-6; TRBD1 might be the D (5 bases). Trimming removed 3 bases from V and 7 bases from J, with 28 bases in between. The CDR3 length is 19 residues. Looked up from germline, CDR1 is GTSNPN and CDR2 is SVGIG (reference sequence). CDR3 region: CAWRAPGGNLVQSNSPLHF. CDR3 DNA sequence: TGTGCCTGGAGGGCGCCCGGGGGTAATCTAGTCCAGAGCAATTCACCCCTCCACTTT.